This T cell receptor beta chain was profiled in a study of T cell repertoires in cytomegalovirus infection. The wider study: CMV infection and matching HLA type were both indicated by public TCR beta signatures.

MiXCR was run by TCRdb on the reads, yielding one entry per CDR3 protein. This table holds hundreds of thousands of distinct CDR3 sequences, around 9.5% found once. Study outcomes and limitations: Carriers of CMV plus the relevant HLA were identified by cumulative public TCR beta family frequency. Across the ex vivo response, the dominant clonotypes were HLA-C-restricted CMV-specific TCR beta clonotypes.

This clonotype was picked up many times. What it binds is not known. The germline V gene encodes CDR1 DFQATT and CDR2 SNEGSKA (reference sequence). The V and J ends lost 3 bases and 0 bases respectively, with 14 bases between them. The CDR3 spans 15 residues. The chain uses TRBV20-1 and TRBJ2-5; tentative D call: TRBD2 (5 bases). The clonotype comes from a human donor in good health (CMV status not recorded). Some clones in this sample may be carry-over from other donors' samples. The source material was PBMCs. The CDR3 sequence is CSARGVSRDQETQYF. In DNA, the CDR3 is TGCAGTGCTAGGGGAGTCTCGAGGGACCAAGAGACCCAGTACTTC.